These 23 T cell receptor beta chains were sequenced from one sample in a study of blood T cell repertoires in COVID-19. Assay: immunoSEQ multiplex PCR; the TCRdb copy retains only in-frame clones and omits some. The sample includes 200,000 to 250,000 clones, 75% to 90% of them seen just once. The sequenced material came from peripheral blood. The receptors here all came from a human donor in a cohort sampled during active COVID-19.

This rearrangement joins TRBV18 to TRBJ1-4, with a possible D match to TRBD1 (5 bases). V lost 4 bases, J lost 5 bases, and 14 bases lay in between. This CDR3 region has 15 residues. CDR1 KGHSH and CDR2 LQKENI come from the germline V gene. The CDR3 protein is CASSRHKGRNEKLFF. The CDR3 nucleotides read TGTGCCAGCTCACGCCACAAGGGGCGGAATGAAAAACTGTTTTTT.

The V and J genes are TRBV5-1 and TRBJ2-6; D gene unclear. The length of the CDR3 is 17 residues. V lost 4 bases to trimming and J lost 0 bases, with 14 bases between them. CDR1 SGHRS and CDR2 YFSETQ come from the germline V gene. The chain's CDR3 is CASSQTISSSGANVLTF. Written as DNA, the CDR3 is TGCGCCAGCAGCCAGACAATATCGAGCTCTGGGGCCAACGTCCTGACTTTC.

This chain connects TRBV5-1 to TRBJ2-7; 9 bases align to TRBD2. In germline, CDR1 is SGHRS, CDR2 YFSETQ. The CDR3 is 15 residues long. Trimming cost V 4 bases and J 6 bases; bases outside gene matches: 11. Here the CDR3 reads CASSPTGREGREQYF. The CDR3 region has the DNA TGCGCCAGCAGCCCGACGGGGCGGGAGGGCCGCGAGCAGTACTTC.

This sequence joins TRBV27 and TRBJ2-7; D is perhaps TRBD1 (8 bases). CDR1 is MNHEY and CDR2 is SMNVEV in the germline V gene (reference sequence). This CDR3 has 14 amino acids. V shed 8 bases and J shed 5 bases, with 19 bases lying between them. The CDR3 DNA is TGTGCCAGCCAGTTAAGACAGGGGAGGGACGAGCAGTACTTC. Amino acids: CASQLRQGRDEQYF.

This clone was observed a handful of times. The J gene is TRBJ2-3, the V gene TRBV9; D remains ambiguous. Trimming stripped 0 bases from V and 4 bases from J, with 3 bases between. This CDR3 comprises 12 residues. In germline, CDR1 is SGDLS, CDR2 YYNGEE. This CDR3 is CASSVASDTQYF. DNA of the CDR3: TGTGCCAGCAGCGTAGCTTCAGATACGCAGTATTTT.

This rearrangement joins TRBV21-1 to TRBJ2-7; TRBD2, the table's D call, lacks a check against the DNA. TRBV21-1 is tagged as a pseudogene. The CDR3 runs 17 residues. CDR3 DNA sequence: TGTGCCAGCAGCACCATCAACCGCGAGCGGGAGCTGGGCGAGCAGTACTTC. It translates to CASSTINRERELGEQYF.

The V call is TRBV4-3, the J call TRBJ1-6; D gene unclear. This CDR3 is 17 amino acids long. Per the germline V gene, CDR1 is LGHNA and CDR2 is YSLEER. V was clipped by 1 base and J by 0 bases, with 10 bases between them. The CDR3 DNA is TGCGCCAGCAGCCAAGGGTCCAAGAGCTCCTATAATTCACCCCTCCACTTT. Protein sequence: CASSQGSKSSYNSPLHF.

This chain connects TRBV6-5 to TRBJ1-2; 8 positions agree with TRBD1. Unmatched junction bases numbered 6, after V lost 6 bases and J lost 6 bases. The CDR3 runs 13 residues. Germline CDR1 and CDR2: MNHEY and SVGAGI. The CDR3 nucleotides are TGTGCCAGCAGCTGGACAGGGTCTGATGGCTACACCTTC. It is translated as CASSWTGSDGYTF.

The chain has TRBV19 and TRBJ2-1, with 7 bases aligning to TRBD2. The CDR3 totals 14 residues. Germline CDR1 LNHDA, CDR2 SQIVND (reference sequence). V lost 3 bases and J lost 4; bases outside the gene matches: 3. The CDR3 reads CASSISGPYNEQFF. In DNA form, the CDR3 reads TGTGCCAGTAGTATTAGCGGGCCGTACAATGAGCAGTTCTTC.

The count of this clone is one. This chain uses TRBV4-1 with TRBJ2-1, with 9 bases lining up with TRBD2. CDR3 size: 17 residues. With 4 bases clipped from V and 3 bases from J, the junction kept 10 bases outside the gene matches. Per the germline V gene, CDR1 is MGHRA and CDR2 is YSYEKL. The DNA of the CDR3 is TGCGCCAGCAGCCGAAACGAGGCGGGAGGGGGCTACAATGAGCAGTTCTTC. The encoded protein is CASSRNEAGGGYNEQFF.

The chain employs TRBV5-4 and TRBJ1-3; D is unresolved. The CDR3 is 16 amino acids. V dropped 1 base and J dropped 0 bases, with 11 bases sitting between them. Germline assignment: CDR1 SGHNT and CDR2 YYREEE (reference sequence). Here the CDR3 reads CASSLNVGISGNTIYF. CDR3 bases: TGTGCCAGCAGCTTGAATGTCGGGATCTCTGGAAACACCATATATTTT.

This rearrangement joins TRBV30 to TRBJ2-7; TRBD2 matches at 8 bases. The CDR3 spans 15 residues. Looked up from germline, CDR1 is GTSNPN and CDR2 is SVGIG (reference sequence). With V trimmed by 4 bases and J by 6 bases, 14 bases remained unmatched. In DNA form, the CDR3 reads TGTGCCTGGACCCCCGGACTAGCCAAAAAGGGCGAGCAGTACTTC. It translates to CAWTPGLAKKGEQYF.

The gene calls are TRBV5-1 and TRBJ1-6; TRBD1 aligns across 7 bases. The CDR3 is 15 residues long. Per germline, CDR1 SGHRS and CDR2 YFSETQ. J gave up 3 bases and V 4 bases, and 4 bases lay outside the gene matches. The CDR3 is CASSDGQVYNSPLHF. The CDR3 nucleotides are TGCGCCAGCAGCGACGGACAGGTCTATAATTCACCCCTCCACTTT.

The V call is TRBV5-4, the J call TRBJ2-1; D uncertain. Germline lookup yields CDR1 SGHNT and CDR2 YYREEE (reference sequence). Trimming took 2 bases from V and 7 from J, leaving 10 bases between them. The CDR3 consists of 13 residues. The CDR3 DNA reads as TGTGCCAGCAGCTTCCTGAATCGGAATGAGCAGTTCTTC. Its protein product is CASSFLNRNEQFF.

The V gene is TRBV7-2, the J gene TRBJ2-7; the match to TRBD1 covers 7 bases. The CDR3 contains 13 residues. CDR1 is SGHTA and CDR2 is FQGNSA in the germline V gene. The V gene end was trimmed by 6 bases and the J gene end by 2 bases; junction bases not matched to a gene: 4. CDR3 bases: TGTGCCAGCAGACCGGGACAGACCTACGAGCAGTACTTC. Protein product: CASRPGQTYEQYF. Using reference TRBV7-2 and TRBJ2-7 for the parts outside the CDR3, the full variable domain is GAGVSQSPSNKVTEKGKDVELRCDPISGHTALYWYRQSLGQGLEFLIYFQGNSAPDKSGLPSDRFSAERTGGSVSTLTIQRTQQEDSAVYLCASRPGQTYEQYFGPGTRLTVT.

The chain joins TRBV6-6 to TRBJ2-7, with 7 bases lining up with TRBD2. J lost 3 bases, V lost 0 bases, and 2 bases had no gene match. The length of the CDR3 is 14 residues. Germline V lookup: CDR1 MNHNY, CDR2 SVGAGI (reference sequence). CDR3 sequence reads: CASSYSGGYYEQYF. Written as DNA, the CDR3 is TGTGCCAGCAGTTACTCCGGGGGGTACTACGAGCAGTACTTC.

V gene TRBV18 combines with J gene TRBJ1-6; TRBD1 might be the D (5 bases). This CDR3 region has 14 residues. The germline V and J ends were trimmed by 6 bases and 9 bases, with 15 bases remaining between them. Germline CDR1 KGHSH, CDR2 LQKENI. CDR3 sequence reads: CASSIIDTGSPLHF. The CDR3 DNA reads TGTGCCAGCTCTATTATTGATACAGGTTCACCCCTCCACTTT. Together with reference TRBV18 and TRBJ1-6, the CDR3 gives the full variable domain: NAGVMQNPRHLVRRRGQEARLRCSPMKGHSHVYWYRQLPEEGLKFMVYLQKENIIDESGMPKERFSAEFPKEGPSILRIQQVVRGDSAAYFCASSIIDTGSPLHFGNGTRLTVT.

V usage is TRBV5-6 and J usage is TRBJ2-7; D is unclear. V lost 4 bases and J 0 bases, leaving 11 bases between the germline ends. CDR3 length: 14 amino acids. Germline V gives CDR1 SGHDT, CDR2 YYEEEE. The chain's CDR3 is CASSGRGNSYEQYF. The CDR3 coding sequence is TGTGCCAGCAGCGGCAGAGGCAACTCCTACGAGCAGTACTTC.

In DNA, the CDR3 is TGTGCCAGCAGCCCCTACTTGAACACTGAAGCTTTCTTT. Amino acids: CASSPYLNTEAFF. The rearrangement joins TRBV7-3 to TRBJ1-1; unclear D gene. The length of the CDR3 is 13 residues. V was trimmed by 5 bases and J by 0 bases, leaving 7 bases between them. Per germline, CDR1 SGHTA and CDR2 FQGTGA.

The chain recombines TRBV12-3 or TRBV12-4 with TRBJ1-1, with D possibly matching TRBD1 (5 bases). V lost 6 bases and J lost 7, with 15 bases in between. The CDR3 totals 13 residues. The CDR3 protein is CASSQRQLFEAFF. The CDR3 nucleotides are TGTGCCAGCAGCCAACGACAGCTCTTTGAAGCTTTCTTT.

In DNA, the CDR3 is TGTGCCAGCAGCTCCGGGGCGGGGGCCTTCGGTAATCAGCCCCAGCATTTT. It specifies CASSSGAGAFGNQPQHF. The rearrangement joins TRBV7-8 to TRBJ1-5, with D possibly TRBD1 on 6 matching bases. Per the germline V gene, CDR1 is SGHVS and CDR2 is FQNEAQ. The CDR3 totals 17 residues. V was pared by 4 bases and J by 4 bases, with 20 bases between.

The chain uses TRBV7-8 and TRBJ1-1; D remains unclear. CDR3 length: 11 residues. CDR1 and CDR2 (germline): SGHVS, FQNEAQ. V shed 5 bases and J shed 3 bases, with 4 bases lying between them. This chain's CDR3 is CASSIYTEAFF. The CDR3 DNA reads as TGTGCCAGCAGCATCTACACTGAAGCTTTCTTT.

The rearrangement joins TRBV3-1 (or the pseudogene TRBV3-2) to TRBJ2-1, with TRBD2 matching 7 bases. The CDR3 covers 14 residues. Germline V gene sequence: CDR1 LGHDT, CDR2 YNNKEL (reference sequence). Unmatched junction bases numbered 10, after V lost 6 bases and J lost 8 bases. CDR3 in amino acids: CASRPDGGRDEQFF. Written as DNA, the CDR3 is TGTGCCAGCAGACCAGACGGAGGGAGGGATGAGCAGTTCTTC.